This T cell receptor beta chain stems from a study of blood T cell repertoires in COVID-19. The assay was immunoSEQ multiplex PCR, and TCRdb's table has in-frame clones only and misses some. The table shows about 68,000 clones, with 86% occurring only once. The clonotype originates from a man aged 30 to 39 with acute or convalescent COVID-19. Source material: peripheral blood.

The CDR3 spells CASSLMTIQETQYF. DNA of the CDR3: TGCGCCAGCAGCTTGATGACTATCCAAGAGACCCAGTACTTC. The chain combines TRBV5-1 with TRBJ2-5; perhaps TRBD2 as D (5 bases). With 1 base removed from V and 1 base from J, the gap between germline ends came to 8 bases. This CDR3 spans 14 amino acids. CDR1 and CDR2 (germline): SGHRS, YFSETQ.